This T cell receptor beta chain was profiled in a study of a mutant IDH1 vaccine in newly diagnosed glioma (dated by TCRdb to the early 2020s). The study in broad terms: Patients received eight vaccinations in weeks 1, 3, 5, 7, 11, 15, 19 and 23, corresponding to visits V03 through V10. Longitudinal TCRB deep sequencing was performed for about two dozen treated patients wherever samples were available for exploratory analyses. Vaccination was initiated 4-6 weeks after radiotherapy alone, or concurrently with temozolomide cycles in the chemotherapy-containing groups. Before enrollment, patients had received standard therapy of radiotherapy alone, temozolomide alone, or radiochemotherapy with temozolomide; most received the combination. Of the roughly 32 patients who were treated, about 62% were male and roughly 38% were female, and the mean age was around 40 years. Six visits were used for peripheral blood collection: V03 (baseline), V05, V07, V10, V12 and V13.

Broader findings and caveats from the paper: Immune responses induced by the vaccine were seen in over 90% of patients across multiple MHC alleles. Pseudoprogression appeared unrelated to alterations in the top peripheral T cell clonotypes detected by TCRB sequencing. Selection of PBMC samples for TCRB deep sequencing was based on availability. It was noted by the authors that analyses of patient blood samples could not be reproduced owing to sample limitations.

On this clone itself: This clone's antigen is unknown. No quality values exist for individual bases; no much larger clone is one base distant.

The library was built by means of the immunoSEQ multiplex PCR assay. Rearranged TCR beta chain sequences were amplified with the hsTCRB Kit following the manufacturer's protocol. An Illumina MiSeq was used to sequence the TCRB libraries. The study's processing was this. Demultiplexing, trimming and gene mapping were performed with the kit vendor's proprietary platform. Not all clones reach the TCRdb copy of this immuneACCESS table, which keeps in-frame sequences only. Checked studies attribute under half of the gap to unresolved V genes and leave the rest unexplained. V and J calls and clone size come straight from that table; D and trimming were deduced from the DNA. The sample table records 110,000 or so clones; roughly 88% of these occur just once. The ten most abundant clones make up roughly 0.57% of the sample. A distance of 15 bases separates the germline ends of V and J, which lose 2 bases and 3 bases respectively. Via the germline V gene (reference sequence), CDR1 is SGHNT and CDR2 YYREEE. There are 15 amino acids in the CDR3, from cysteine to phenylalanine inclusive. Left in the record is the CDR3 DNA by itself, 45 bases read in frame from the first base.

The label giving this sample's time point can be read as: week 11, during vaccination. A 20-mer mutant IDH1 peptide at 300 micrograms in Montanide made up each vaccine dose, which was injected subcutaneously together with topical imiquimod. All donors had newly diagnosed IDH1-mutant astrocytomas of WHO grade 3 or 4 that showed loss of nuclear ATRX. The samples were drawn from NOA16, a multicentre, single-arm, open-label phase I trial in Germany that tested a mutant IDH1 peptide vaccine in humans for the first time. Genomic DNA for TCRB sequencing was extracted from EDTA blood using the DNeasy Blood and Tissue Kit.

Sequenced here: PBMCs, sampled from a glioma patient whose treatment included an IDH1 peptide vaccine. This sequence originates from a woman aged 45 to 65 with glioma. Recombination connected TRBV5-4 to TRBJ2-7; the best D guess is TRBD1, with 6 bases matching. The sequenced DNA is TGTGCCAGCAGCTTTTCAGGGGCGAGGGTCTACGAGCAGTACTTC. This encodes CASSFSGARVYEQYF.